Below, 30 T cell receptor beta chains from the same sample are listed, as sequenced in a study of early T cells in non-severe SARS-CoV-2 infection. TCRdb re-derived calls from the 5' RACE reads in MiXCR, one entry per CDR3 protein. This table holds 53,000 or so distinct CDR3 sequences, 7.7% found once. What was sequenced was whole blood. Receptors originate from an adult who was a healthcare worker with PCR-confirmed SARS-CoV-2 infection or an uninfected control (not recorded which).

With respect to this clonotype: A much larger clonotype is one base distant, so this may be a read error. J is TRBJ1-5 and V is TRBV12-3 or TRBV12-4; no clear D gene. The V end lost 6 bases, the J end lost 4 bases, and 13 bases lay between the germline ends. The CDR3 covers 14 residues. The CDR3: CASRFSGANQPQHF. CDR3 DNA sequence: TGTGCCAGCAGGTTTTCAGGAGCAAATCAGCCCCAGCATTTT.

This clonotype was seen a handful of times. The chain employs TRBV6-2 or TRBV6-3 and TRBJ1-1, with TRBD1 as a possible D gene (6 bases). CDR3 size: 13 residues. V dropped 11 bases and J dropped 0 bases, with 13 bases sitting between them. CDR1 and CDR2 from the germline V gene are MNHEY and SVGEGT. CDR3: CAGGGPLNTEAFF. The CDR3 DNA reads TGTGCCGGAGGGGGGCCCTTGAACACTGAAGCTTTCTTT.

This clonotype has a count of ten or more. The chain is built from TRBV19 and TRBJ1-2; D call uncertain. Trimming cost V 5 bases and J 1 base, with 17 bases left between them. CDR1 LNHDA and CDR2 SQIVND come from the germline V gene (reference sequence). This CDR3 comprises 16 residues. The chain's CDR3 is CASSPAGRRLNYGYTF. CDR3 in DNA: TGTGCCAGTAGTCCCGCGGGCAGACGACTTAACTATGGCTACACCTTC.

In this sample, this clonotype turned up a few times. The rearrangement joins TRBV10-1 to TRBJ2-1, with D possibly being TRBD2 (7 bases). CDR3 length: 15 residues. V dropped 4 bases and J dropped 3 bases, with 13 bases sitting between them. Looked up from germline, CDR1 is WNHNN and CDR2 is SYGVQD (reference sequence). CDR3 nucleotides: TGCGCCAGCAGTGTAGGGGGGGCAGGCTACAATGAGCAGTTCTTC. This gives the protein CASSVGGAGYNEQFF.

This clonotype turned up a few times. A read error is possible here, since a much larger clone lies one base away. V and J are TRBV5-1 and TRBJ2-2, with D tentatively TRBD2 (6 bases). V dropped 4 bases and J dropped 7 bases, with 14 bases sitting between them. The CDR3 covers 14 residues. The germline V gene encodes CDR1 SGHRS and CDR2 YFSETQ. The CDR3 loop is CASSMGLGIGELFF. The CDR3 DNA reads TGCGCCAGCAGCATGGGACTGGGAATCGGGGAGCTGTTTTTT.

This clonotype was counted between two and nine times. The chain employs TRBV20-1 and TRBJ2-1, with D perhaps matching TRBD2 (6 bases). This CDR3 spans 13 amino acids. V was trimmed by 3 bases and J by 6 bases, leaving 12 bases between them. Germline-derived CDR1 and CDR2 are DFQATT and SNEGSKA (reference sequence). The CDR3 spells CSASSGVSNEQFF. The CDR3 coding sequence is TGCAGTGCTAGTTCGGGGGTGAGCAATGAGCAGTTCTTC.

This clonotype has a count of ten or more. An end of the junction does not agree with germline; a read error may underlie this. This chain connects TRBV2 to TRBJ2-5; unclear D gene. The V gene's germline CDR1 is SNHLY and CDR2 FYNNEI. The CDR3 contains 13 residues. CDR3 in amino acids: CASSEEAQGTQYF. The CDR3 nucleotides read TGTGCCAGCAGTGAAGAAGCCCAAGGGACCCAGTACTTC.

This clonotype has only a few counts. V gene TRBV6-6 combines with J gene TRBJ2-3, with D hard to call. CDR1 is MNHNY, CDR2 SVGAGI, per germline (reference sequence). V lost 4 bases and J 9 bases, leaving 11 bases between the germline ends. This CDR3 is 12 amino acids long. The CDR3 reads CASSSGISTQYF. The CDR3 DNA is TGTGCCAGCAGTTCTGGAATTTCCACGCAGTATTTT.

V is TRBV28 and J is TRBJ2-1; 7 positions match TRBD1. Germline assignment: CDR1 MDHEN and CDR2 SYDVKM. This CDR3 is 15 amino acids long. V was pared by 6 bases and J by 1 base, with 6 bases of the junction left unmatched. This CDR3 reads CASRGQRSSYNEQFF. The DNA for the CDR3 is TGTGCCAGCAGGGGACAGCGTTCTTCCTACAATGAGCAGTTCTTC.

In its sample, this clonotype was seen many times. This chain links TRBV20-1 with TRBJ1-5; D gene unclear. Trimming stripped 1 base from V and 7 bases from J, with 8 bases between. This CDR3 is 12 amino acids long. The germline CDR1 and CDR2 sequences are DFQATT and SNEGSKA (reference sequence). The CDR3 DNA sequence: TGCAGTGCTAGAGGGGTTAGCCAGCCCCAGCATTTT. Its translation: CSARGVSQPQHF.

This clonotype was seen ten or more times. The V gene is TRBV27, the J gene TRBJ2-7; a weak D match, TRBD2 (6 bases). Trimming removed 2 bases from V and 0 bases from J, with 8 bases in between. This CDR3 region has 14 residues. CDR1 MNHEY and CDR2 SMNVEV come from the germline V gene (reference sequence). The CDR3 sequence: CASSLGGTSYEQYF. In nucleotides, the CDR3 is TGTGCCAGCAGTTTAGGGGGGACCTCCTACGAGCAGTACTTC.

This clonotype has at least ten counts. V and J are TRBV21-1 and TRBJ1-5; TRBD1 is taken as the D call from the table, unchecked against the DNA. TRBV21-1 has pseudogene status. There are 18 residues in the CDR3. The CDR3 loop reads CASSKRTLGQGWNQPQHF. CDR3 coding DNA: TGTGCCAGCAGCAAAAGGACCTTGGGGCAGGGGTGGAATCAGCCCCAGCATTTT.

This clonotype has only a few counts. The V gene is TRBV7-3, the J gene TRBJ2-3, with 8 positions matching TRBD2. Trimming cost V 3 bases and J 3 bases; bases outside gene matches: 2. Germline assignment: CDR1 SGHTA and CDR2 FQGTGA. This CDR3 is 14 amino acids long. The DNA for the CDR3 is TGTGCCAGCAGCTTCACGGGGGGGACAGATACGCAGTATTTT. Its protein product is CASSFTGGTDTQYF.

This clonotype occurred many times. V gene TRBV4-3 combines with J gene TRBJ2-3; no definite D call. Germline V lookup: CDR1 LGHNA, CDR2 YSLEER. This CDR3 contains 15 residues. V was trimmed by 2 bases and J by 3 bases, leaving 12 bases between them. CDR3 protein: CASSQSSSRTDTQYF. The CDR3 nucleotides read TGCGCCAGCAGCCAATCATCGTCTAGAACAGATACGCAGTATTTT.

The rearrangement uses TRBV10-3 and TRBJ2-7, with 8 nucleotides matching TRBD1. V shed 1 base and J 0 bases; nucleotides not matched to a gene: 2. Germline CDR1 is ENHRY and CDR2 is SYGVKD. The CDR3 length is 15 residues. The CDR3 loop is CAISEFDRGSYEQYF. The CDR3 DNA follows: TGTGCCATCAGTGAGTTTGACAGGGGCTCCTACGAGCAGTACTTC.

In this sample, this clonotype turned up many times. The genes are TRBV9 and TRBJ2-5; TRBD1 agrees at 9 bases. CDR1 SGDLS and CDR2 YYNGEE come from the germline V gene. J gave up 4 bases and V 0 bases, and 4 bases lay outside the gene matches. This CDR3 spans 15 amino acids. The CDR3 DNA reads as TGTGCCAGCAGCGTAGCTCAGGGACAGGGAGAGACCCAGTACTTC. It specifies CASSVAQGQGETQYF.

This clonotype occurred many times. This chain joins TRBV20-1 and TRBJ2-5; D is ambiguous. CDR3 length: 14 residues. Germline assignment: CDR1 DFQATT and CDR2 SNEGSKA (reference sequence). The V end was cut by 1 base, the J end by 4 bases, with 13 bases between. The CDR3 DNA follows: TGCAGTGCTAGAGTTCAAGATACCACAGAGACCCAGTACTTC. It is translated as CSARVQDTTETQYF.

The rearrangement links TRBV11-2 to TRBJ1-1; D possibly corresponds to TRBD1 (6 bases). Germline V CDR1 and CDR2: SGHAT, FQNNGV. The germline V and J ends were trimmed by 6 bases and 8 bases, with 16 bases remaining between them. The CDR3 contains 13 residues. The CDR3 DNA reads as TGTGCCAGCAGACGGGTGGTGGACAGAGAAGCTTTCTTT. Amino acids: CASRRVVDREAFF.

This clonotype was observed many times. V is TRBV28 and J is TRBJ1-3; D gene ambiguous. The CDR3 contains 15 residues. Germline values: CDR1 MDHEN, CDR2 SYDVKM. V lost 4 bases, J lost 0 bases, and 10 bases lay in between. The CDR3 DNA sequence: TGTGCCAGCAGTTCCACCCCGGCCTCTGGAAACACCATATATTTT. Its translation: CASSSTPASGNTIYF.

This clonotype was recorded at least ten times. This sequence joins TRBV18 and TRBJ1-5, with no clear D. Germline CDR1 KGHSH, CDR2 LQKENI. V lost 4 bases, J lost 0 bases, and 7 bases lay in between. CDR3 length equals 14 residues. CDR3 coding DNA: TGTGCCAGCTCACTTGAGTTTAGCAATCAGCCCCAGCATTTT. Translation: CASSLEFSNQPQHF.

This clonotype was recorded a few times. The chain employs TRBV10-3 and TRBJ2-5; D may match TRBD1 or TRBD2 (6 bases each). The CDR3 covers 16 residues. CDR1 and CDR2 (germline): ENHRY, SYGVKD. The V end was cut by 6 bases, the J end by 3 bases, with 20 bases between. CDR3 residues: CAIRMGTGREKETQYF. The CDR3 bases are TGTGCCATCAGGATGGGAACAGGGCGGGAAAAAGAGACCCAGTACTTC.

The gene calls are TRBV18 and TRBJ1-2; D is possibly TRBD1 (5 bases). The germline CDR1 and CDR2 sequences are KGHSH and LQKENI. V lost 4 bases, J lost 5 bases, and 17 bases lay in between. The CDR3 spans 15 residues. The CDR3 bases are TGTGCCAGCTCACGGGACCAAGACACGTGGTATGGCTACACCTTC. Amino acids: CASSRDQDTWYGYTF. Full variable domain (rest looked up from reference TRBV18 and TRBJ1-2): NAGVMQNPRHLVRRRGQEARLRCSPMKGHSHVYWYRQLPEEGLKFMVYLQKENIIDESGMPKERFSAEFPKEGPSILRIQQVVRGDSAAYFCASSRDQDTWYGYTFGSGTRLTVV.

This clonotype showed up many times. The rearrangement uses TRBV9 and TRBJ1-6; D call uncertain. The length of the CDR3 is 12 residues. Per the germline V gene, CDR1 is SGDLS and CDR2 is YYNGEE. V lost 0 bases and J lost 7, with 2 bases in between. CDR3 sequence reads: CASSVGNSPLHF. In DNA, the CDR3 is TGTGCCAGCAGCGTAGGCAATTCACCCCTCCACTTT.

This clonotype was seen more than once but under ten times. The rearrangement links TRBV20-1 to TRBJ2-1; TRBD1 is a possible D gene (5 bases). V shed 0 bases and J shed 4 bases, with 7 bases lying between them. The CDR3 contains 13 residues. Germline assignment: CDR1 DFQATT and CDR2 SNEGSKA (reference sequence). The DNA of the CDR3 is TGCAGTGCTAGAGAAACAGGTTACAATGAGCAGTTCTTC. This translates into CSARETGYNEQFF.

Many counts were recorded for this clonotype. This chain links TRBV5-6 with TRBJ2-2; D might be TRBD2 (5 bases). Germline values: CDR1 SGHDT, CDR2 YYEEEE. Trimming removed 2 bases at V and 5 bases at J, with 13 bases between. This CDR3 comprises 15 residues. CDR3 coding DNA: TGTGCCAGCAGCTTATATCCGGGAAATACCGGGGAGCTGTTTTTT. This gives the protein CASSLYPGNTGELFF.

In nucleotides, the CDR3 is TGCAGTGCTAGCGGGACTAGCGGGGATTACGAGCAGTACTTC. Encoded protein: CSASGTSGDYEQYF. The gene calls are TRBV20-1 and TRBJ2-7, with 13 bases identical to TRBD2. The CDR3 is 14 residues long. From germline, CDR1 is DFQATT and CDR2 SNEGSKA (reference sequence). V gave up 3 bases and J gave up 4 bases; unmatched junction bases: 3.

The V and J genes are TRBV29-1 and TRBJ2-1; possibly TRBD2 for D (6 bases). The CDR3 runs to 12 residues. Germline V CDR1 and CDR2: SQVTM, ANQGSEA. Trimming shortened V by 1 base and J by 9 bases, and 10 bases separated the two germline ends. In nucleotides, the CDR3 is TGCAGCGTTGAAGCACTAGCTTTTGAGCAGTTCTTC. As protein: CSVEALAFEQFF.

This clonotype was observed many times. The J gene is TRBJ1-2, the V gene TRBV5-1, with TRBD1 identical over 11 bases. The trim removed 4 bases at V and 6 bases at J, leaving 5 bases unmatched. The germline V gene encodes CDR1 SGHRS and CDR2 YFSETQ. The CDR3 contains 14 residues. As DNA, the CDR3 is TGCGCCAGCAGCACGGGACAGGGGGGCAATGGCTACACCTTC. As protein: CASSTGQGGNGYTF.

This clonotype was counted at least ten times. J is TRBJ1-6 and V is TRBV6-6, with D unresolved. Trimming took 6 bases from V and 0 from J, leaving 9 bases between them. The CDR3 is 15 amino acids. Germline CDR1 is MNHNY and CDR2 is SVGAGI (reference sequence). The CDR3 bases are TGTGCCAGCAGAAGAGATAGCTCCTATAATTCACCCCTCCACTTT. This encodes CASRRDSSYNSPLHF.

This clonotype has ten or more counts. The V and J genes are TRBV29-1 and TRBJ1-5, with 7 bases fitting TRBD1. V was pared by 6 bases and J by 7 bases, with 6 bases of the junction left unmatched. The CDR3 has 12 amino acids. The germline CDR1 and CDR2 sequences are SQVTM and ANQGSEA. The CDR3 loop reads CSVKTGSQPQHF. CDR3 sequence (DNA): TGCAGCGTCAAGACAGGGTCCCAGCCCCAGCATTTT.